These T cell receptor beta chains were read from a single sample in a study of blood T cells in healthy people across ages. A single record per CDR3 protein comes from TCRdb applying MiXCR to the 5' RACE reads. Here the sample spans approximately 490,000 distinct CDR3 sequences, around 24% being singletons. This sample was also put to use in a study of T cells of mothers and their children.

Sequenced material: blood. Receptors originate from a boy between 5 and 17 years old in good health. The CDR3 runs from the conserved cysteine through the conserved F or W. A D gene is named only where the DNA matches it firmly. A clone size is listed for some rows: how often the clone was seen (once, few, many), or a class if it is expanded.

J gene | D gene | V gene | clone size | CDR3 protein | CDR3 DNA
TRBJ2-2 | - | TRBV12-3/TRBV12-4 | few | CASSLYVSGYTGELFF | TGTGCCAGCAGCCTATACGTTTCAGGGTATACCGGGGAGCTGTTTTTT
TRBJ2-3 | TRBD2 | TRBV29-1 | few | CSVGTSGRGADTQYF | TGCAGCGTTGGGACTAGCGGGAGAGGGGCAGATACGCAGTATTTT
TRBJ2-6 | - | TRBV11-1 | - | CASSQRGEGANVLTF | TGTGCCAGCAGCCAAAGGGGGGAAGGGGCCAACGTCCTGACTTTC
TRBJ2-1 | - | TRBV7-3 | - | CASSTTGGSSYNEQFF | TGTGCCAGCAGCACGACCGGTGGTAGCTCCTACAATGAGCAGTTCTTC
TRBJ1-2 | - | TRBV4-3 | - | CASSQEPGVNYGYTF | TGCGCCAGCAGCCAAGAACCGGGGGTGAACTATGGCTACACCTTC
TRBJ2-1 | TRBD2 | TRBV7-2 | - | CASRPPIRRGYNEQFF | TGTGCCAGCCGCCCGCCCATTCGGCGGGGGTACAATGAGCAGTTCTTC
TRBJ2-2 | - | TRBV6-5 | - | CASKGPSIGSGELFF | TGTGCCAGCAAGGGCCCTTCCATAGGGTCCGGGGAGCTGTTTTTT
TRBJ2-7 | - | TRBV7-8 | - | CVSSLRSVQDYEQYF | TGTGTCAGCAGCTTACGTTCGGTACAAGACTACGAGCAGTACTTC
TRBJ1-2 | - | TRBV20-1 | - | CSARVTGSYGYTF | TGCAGTGCTAGAGTCACAGGGTCCTATGGCTACACCTTC
TRBJ2-2 | - | TRBV6-5 | - | CASSSASGWNTGELFF | TGTGCCAGCAGTTCGGCGTCGGGGTGGAACACCGGGGAGCTGTTTTTT
TRBJ2-7 | - | TRBV6-1 | few | CASIITGISYEQYF | TGTGCCAGCATTATCACAGGTATCTCCTACGAGCAGTACTTC
TRBJ1-1 | TRBD1 | TRBV28 | few | CASSLGDRSGTEAFF | TGTGCCAGCAGTTTGGGGGACAGGTCGGGCACTGAAGCTTTCTTT
TRBJ2-7 | - | TRBV27 | few | CASGRGTDYEQYF | TGTGCCAGCGGCAGGGGTACCGACTACGAGCAGTACTTC
TRBJ2-7 | TRBD1 | TRBV20-1 | - | CRPQGQGADEQYF | TGCAGGCCACAAGGACAGGGCGCGGACGAGCAGTACTTC
TRBJ2-3 | TRBD1 | TRBV14 | - | CASSPGTGLTDTQYF | TGTGCCAGCAGCCCCGGGACAGGTTTAACAGATACGCAGTATTTT
TRBJ2-2 | - | TRBV19 | - | CASSPDEGRTGELFF | TGTGCCAGTAGTCCGGACGAGGGGCGGACCGGGGAGCTGTTTTTT
TRBJ2-2 | TRBD1 | TRBV9 | few | CASSVVQGATGELFF | TGTGCCAGCAGCGTAGTACAGGGGGCGACCGGGGAGCTGTTTTTT
TRBJ2-4 | TRBD1 | TRBV7-2 | many | CASSLDGTGAKNIQYF | TGTGCCAGCAGCTTAGACGGGACAGGAGCCAAAAACATTCAGTACTTC
TRBJ1-2 | - | TRBV4-3 | - | CASSQDGGGNYGYTF | TGCGCCAGCAGCCAAGATGGGGGAGGGAACTATGGCTACACCTTC
TRBJ2-7 | TRBD1 | TRBV11-2 | few | CASSPTTGPSGEQYF | TGTGCCAGCAGCCCGACGACAGGGCCTTCGGGGGAGCAGTACTTC
TRBJ2-7 | TRBD2 | TRBV20-1 | - | CSASSAGGPSSGLDEQYF | TGCAGTGCTAGTTCAGCGGGAGGGCCCTCGAGTGGTTTAGACGAGCAGTACTTC
TRBJ2-3 | - | TRBV5-6 | - | CASSLVSANTQYF | TGTGCCAGCAGCTTGGTGTCCGCGAATACGCAGTATTTT
TRBJ1-4 | - | TRBV7-8 | - | CASSLRDRDEKLFF | TGTGCCAGCAGCTTACGAGACAGAGATGAAAAACTGTTTTTT
TRBJ2-7 | TRBD1 | TRBV6-1 | - | CASSPRTGKTTTYEQYF | TGTGCCAGCAGCCCCAGGACAGGGAAAACTACTACCTACGAGCAGTACTTC
TRBJ2-1 | - | TRBV2 | - | CASSGGGRPFF | TGTGCCAGCAGTGGGGGTGGAAGGCCGTTCTTC
TRBJ2-5 | - | TRBV5-6 | few | CASSFYSEETQYF | TGTGCCAGCAGCTTCTACAGTGAAGAGACCCAGTACTTC